This T cell receptor (beta chain) derives from a study of Ad26.COV2.S vaccination and SARS-CoV-2 variants. V shed 8 bases, J shed 5 bases, and the junction held 2 bases outside the gene matches. CDR3 length: 13 residues. Clones were sequenced by immunoSEQ multiplex PCR, and TCRdb holds only the in-frame ones, with some missing. The sample lists 300,000 to 350,000 clones; about 82% were seen once. Specified treatment: roughly 18 received Ad26.COV2.S at low or high dose, single or two shots; 5 received placebo; per-sample allocation not given. Sampling happened 63 days after the first vaccine or placebo injection. Its platform was an Ad26 vector, and its expressed antigen was Wuhan-strain SARS-CoV-2 spike.

The clonotype originates from a person between 18 and 65 years old who received the Ad26.COV2.S COVID-19 vaccine or a placebo. The V gene is TRBV12-3 or TRBV12-4, the J gene TRBJ2-3; 12 bases align to TRBD2. The starting material was peripheral blood, obtained in a trial of Ad26.COV2.S vaccine versus placebo. The CDR3 region is CASLAGGRDTQYF. CDR3 nucleotides: TGTGCCAGCCTAGCGGGGGGGCGAGATACGCAGTATTTT.